One sample yielded the 15 T cell receptor beta chains listed below, sequenced in a study of cytomegalovirus exposure and HLA in healthy donors. A multiplex PCR was run with 60 Vbeta primers and 13 Jbeta primers. TCRdb's copy holds only in-frame clones and misses some; the assay was immunoSEQ multiplex PCR. The sample has 80,000 to 100,000 clones; roughly two thirds are singletons. Sequenced sample: PBMCs. The receptors were sampled from a man aged 40-55 years in good health and CMV-seronegative.

The chain is built from TRBV7-9 and TRBJ1-1; 7 bases line up with TRBD1. This CDR3 region has 13 residues. V dropped 5 bases and J dropped 5; count of bases not matched to a gene: 5. Germline CDR1 reads SEHNR; CDR2 reads FQNEAQ (reference sequence). Here the CDR3 reads CASSPQGGTEAFF. For the CDR3, the DNA is TGTGCCAGCAGCCCCCAGGGGGGTACTGAAGCTTTCTTT.

This chain connects TRBV14 to TRBJ2-1, with TRBD2 identical over 12 bases. Looked up from germline, CDR1 is SGHDN and CDR2 is FVKESK. With V trimmed by 0 bases and J by 7 bases, 10 bases remained unmatched. The CDR3 consists of 18 residues. CDR3 sequence: CASSQDPIRLAGVNEQFF. CDR3 nucleotides: TGTGCCAGCAGCCAAGACCCCATCCGACTAGCGGGGGTTAATGAGCAGTTCTTC.

V and J are TRBV7-3 and TRBJ1-6, with 8 bases lining up with TRBD1. Germline CDR1 reads SGHTA; CDR2 reads FQGTGA. The CDR3 sequence is 13 residues long. Trimming at V came to 8 bases and at J to 7 bases, leaving 4 bases not matched to a gene. The CDR3 DNA reads TGTGCCAGCTCCGGGACAGGCAATTCACCCCTCCACTTT. Its protein is CASSGTGNSPLHF.

The chain joins TRBV5-1 to TRBJ1-4; 7 bases are shared with TRBD1. Germline CDR1 is SGHRS and CDR2 is YFSETQ. Trimming cost V 8 bases and J 8 bases; bases outside gene matches: 12. This CDR3 comprises 14 residues. CDR3 sequence (DNA): TGCGCCAGTTCTCTGACAGGGTTATTAGAAAAACTGTTTTTT. Protein product: CASSLTGLLEKLFF.

This clone was detected only a few times. This rearrangement joins TRBV4-3 to TRBJ2-3; TRBD2 matches 10 bases. This CDR3 has 15 residues. CDR1 is LGHNA, CDR2 YSLEER, per germline. V shed 6 bases, J shed 6 bases, and the junction held 9 bases outside the gene matches. The CDR3 DNA reads TGCGCCAGCAGTCTCATAGCGGGGGGAGCTGATACGCAGTATTTT. This codes for CASSLIAGGADTQYF.

This clone came up a few times. The V call is TRBV5-6, the J call TRBJ1-2; a weak D match, TRBD1 (6 bases). The CDR3 is 14 residues long. The V end was cut by 0 bases, the J end by 1 base, with 7 bases between. Germline-derived CDR1 and CDR2 are SGHDT and YYEEEE. This CDR3 reads CASSLAGDNYGYTF. CDR3 nucleotides: TGTGCCAGCAGCTTGGCAGGGGATAACTATGGCTACACCTTC.

This chain uses TRBV30 with TRBJ1-2, with TRBD1 identical over 10 bases. Germline assignment: CDR1 GTSNPN and CDR2 SVGIG (reference sequence). The CDR3 extends over 13 amino acids. V gave up 2 bases and J gave up 6 bases; unmatched junction bases: 3. The DNA of the CDR3 is TGTGCCTGGAGTATTGGGACAGGGGATGGCTACACCTTC. As protein: CAWSIGTGDGYTF. The full variable domain, rest sourced from reference TRBV30 and TRBJ1-2, is SQTIHQWPATLVQPVGSPLSLECTVEGTSNPNLYWYRQAAGRGLQLLFYSVGIGQISSEVPQNLSASRPQDRQFILSSKKLLLSDSGFYLCAWSIGTGDGYTFGSGTRLTVV.

This clone has just a few counts. The genes are TRBV7-8 and TRBJ2-1; the D is unclear. The CDR3 is 12 residues long. The germline CDR1 and CDR2 sequences are SGHVS and FQNEAQ. Trimming shortened V by 5 bases and J by 2 bases, and 4 bases separated the two germline ends. The CDR3 is CASSAAYNEQFF. CDR3 nucleotide sequence: TGTGCCAGCAGCGCGGCCTACAATGAGCAGTTCTTC.

This clone was seen a handful of times. J is TRBJ1-2 and V is TRBV28, with 7 bases fitting TRBD1. Per the germline V gene, CDR1 is MDHEN and CDR2 is SYDVKM. The CDR3 length is 16 residues. With V trimmed by 4 bases and J by 0 bases, 8 bases remained unmatched. This CDR3 reads CASSSPLGQPNYGYTF. As DNA, the CDR3 is TGTGCCAGCAGTTCCCCCTTGGGACAGCCTAACTATGGCTACACCTTC.

V is TRBV4-2 and J is TRBJ2-4, with 9 bases that match TRBD1. Germline-derived CDR1 and CDR2 are LGHNA and YNFKEQ. The CDR3 has 16 residues. V gave up 4 bases and J gave up 5 bases; unmatched junction bases: 9. The DNA for the CDR3 is TGTGCCAGCAGCCCGGGACAGGGAGGCTCCCAAAACATTCAGTACTTC. Amino acid sequence: CASSPGQGGSQNIQYF.

This clone showed up just once. The chain joins TRBV6-1 to TRBJ1-2; 8 bases agree with TRBD1. The CDR3 runs to 17 residues. Germline lookup yields CDR1 MNHNS and CDR2 SASEGT. J was trimmed by 8 bases and V by 1 base; bases with no gene match: 15. In DNA, the CDR3 is TGTGCCAGCAGTGAAGGGACAGGGATTCGTTTCTCGGTAGGCTACACCTTC. It encodes CASSEGTGIRFSVGYTF.

This clone has only one observation. V gene TRBV7-2 combines with J gene TRBJ2-1; 7 bases map to TRBD2. The CDR3 runs to 15 residues. The junction had 1 base not matched to a gene; V was cut back by 1 base and J by 1 base. Germline loops: CDR1 SGHTA, CDR2 FQGNSA. The DNA of the CDR3 is TGTGCCAGCAGCTTAGGCGGGGGATCCTACAATGAGCAGTTCTTC. This encodes CASSLGGGSYNEQFF.

This chain joins TRBV6-6 and TRBJ1-1; 8 bases line up with TRBD1. CDR1 and CDR2 from the germline V gene are MNHNY and SVGAGI (reference sequence). The ends lost 5 bases at V and 4 bases at J; junction bases unmatched: 6. This CDR3 contains 14 residues. The CDR3 DNA reads TGTGCCAGCAGTCATACAGGGGGTGGCACTGAAGCTTTCTTT. Residues: CASSHTGGGTEAFF.

The V and J genes are TRBV25-1 and TRBJ2-3; D might be TRBD2 (7 bases). There are 16 residues in the CDR3. The V gene's germline CDR1 is MGHDK and CDR2 SYGVNS. V was shortened by 1 base and J by 3 bases, with 14 bases between the two germline ends. CDR3 nucleotides: TGTGCCAGCAGTGAATGGGGGGGGAGGGGGACAGATACGCAGTATTTT. Translated: CASSEWGGRGTDTQYF.

The chain combines TRBV14 with TRBJ2-5; D unresolved. The germline gives CDR1 SGHDN, CDR2 FVKESK. CDR3 length equals 12 residues. Between the trimmed V and J ends, which lost 4 bases and 4 bases, there was a span of 7 bases. The CDR3 bases are TGTGCCAGCAGCCTCCTCTTAGAGACCCAGTACTTC. Encoded protein: CASSLLLETQYF.